Below, 27 T cell receptor beta chains from the same sample are listed, as sequenced in a study of control samples from healthy donors and cancer patients. Sequencing used immunoSEQ multiplex PCR; TCRdb keeps in-frame clones, though not all of them. The sample has under 200,000 clones, approximately 96% seen once. Input material: blood. These receptors originate from a woman aged 40 to 50 in good health.

As to this clone: At one boundary the junction diverges from the germline segment, which might be a read error. This chain connects TRBV7-3 to TRBJ2-7; TRBD1 matches 8 bases. This CDR3 is 13 amino acids long. CDR1 SGHTA and CDR2 FQGTGA come from the germline V gene. Here the CDR3 DNA reads TGTGCCAGCTGCACCGGACAGGGCGGTATGTGGCACTTC. Translating it yields CASCTGQGGMWHF.

The rearrangement uses TRBV6-2 or TRBV6-3 and TRBJ2-1, with 11 bases that match TRBD2. There are 16 residues in the CDR3. CDR1 is MNHEY and CDR2 is SVGEGT in the germline V gene. Trimming removed 0 bases from V and 6 bases from J; junction bases left unmatched: 4. Here the CDR3 reads CASSYSRTSGFNEQFF. CDR3 bases: TGTGCCAGCAGTTACTCTAGGACTAGCGGGTTCAATGAGCAGTTCTTC.

The V gene is TRBV5-1, the J gene TRBJ1-3; 11 positions agree with TRBD1. CDR1 SGHRS and CDR2 YFSETQ come from the germline V gene. The CDR3 extends over 15 amino acids. V trimming: 5 bases; J trimming: 4 bases; junction bases outside the gene matches: 5. For the CDR3, the DNA is TGCGCCAGCAGAAGGACAGGGGGCGCCGGAAACACCATATATTTT. This gives the protein CASRRTGGAGNTIYF.

The chain carries TRBV18 and TRBJ2-6; tentatively, D is TRBD2 (6 bases). This CDR3 is 20 amino acids long. Germline CDR1 is KGHSH and CDR2 is LQKENI. With 4 bases removed from V and 2 bases from J, the gap between germline ends came to 24 bases. DNA for the CDR3: TGTGCCAGCTCACAGCGGGCTAGCAAGGGAGCTGGGGCTGGGGCCAACGTCCTGACTTTC. As protein: CASSQRASKGAGAGANVLTF.

This clone came up a few times. The chain combines TRBV4-1 with TRBJ2-3; 10 positions agree with TRBD2. CDR1 is MGHRA, CDR2 YSYEKL, per germline. The CDR3 totals 15 residues. V lost 4 bases and J lost 6; bases outside the gene matches: 7. The CDR3 bases are TGCGCCAGCAGCCGCCGAGCGGGAGGGCCCGATACGCAGTATTTT. Translation gives CASSRRAGGPDTQYF.

This clone showed up just once. The chain carries TRBV6-5 and TRBJ1-2; D uncertain. Germline V CDR1 and CDR2: MNHEY, SVGAGI. This CDR3 has 15 residues. V was clipped by 4 bases and J by 0 bases, with 12 bases between them. CDR3: CASSSGSYANYGYTF. CDR3 DNA sequence: TGTGCCAGCAGTTCGGGATCATACGCTAACTATGGCTACACCTTC.

The V gene is TRBV30, the J gene TRBJ1-2; D unresolved. This CDR3 comprises 11 residues. Germline assignment: CDR1 GTSNPN and CDR2 SVGIG (reference sequence). Trimming removed 1 base from V and 4 bases from J, with 4 bases in between. As DNA, the CDR3 is TGTGCCTGGAGTGCCCGCTATGGCTACACCTTC. Amino acid sequence: CAWSARYGYTF.

V usage is TRBV10-3 and J usage is TRBJ2-5, with D perhaps being TRBD1 or TRBD2 (5 bases each). Germline V gene lookup returns CDR1 ENHRY and CDR2 SYGVKD. The CDR3 sequence is 13 residues long. V lost 6 bases and J lost 5, with 13 bases in between. The CDR3 DNA reads as TGTGCCATCAGGAAAAGCGAGGGGGAGACCCAGTACTTC. It yields the protein CAIRKSEGETQYF.

The V call is TRBV7-8, the J call TRBJ1-4, with D perhaps TRBD1 (5 bases). Germline V gene data show CDR1 as SGHVS and CDR2 as FQNEAQ. Deletions cut 4 bases from V and 8 bases from J, with 17 bases between. The CDR3 is 15 amino acids. CDR3 bases: TGTGCCAGCAGCTCCTCCGGGACGGGGAAGGAAAAACTGTTTTTT. It translates to CASSSSGTGKEKLFF.

The J gene is TRBJ1-1, the V gene TRBV5-5, with D possibly being TRBD1 (5 bases). Per the germline V gene, CDR1 is SGHKS and CDR2 is YYEKEE (reference sequence). CDR3 length: 16 residues. Trimming removed 2 bases from V and 3 bases from J, with 17 bases in between. In nucleotides, the CDR3 is TGTGCCAGCAGCTTTTATTATGGGGGTAGGGACACTGAAGCTTTCTTT. Protein product: CASSFYYGGRDTEAFF.

The gene calls are TRBV7-9 and TRBJ1-2; 7 nucleotides line up with TRBD1. V lost 5 bases and J lost 6; bases outside the gene matches: 3. This CDR3 is built from 12 residues. CDR1 and CDR2 from the germline V gene are SEHNR and FQNEAQ (reference sequence). The CDR3 sequence: CASSDRVNGYTF. The CDR3 coding sequence is TGTGCCAGCAGCGACAGGGTGAATGGCTACACCTTC. Full variable domain (remainder filled in from reference TRBV7-9 and TRBJ1-2): DTGVSQNPRHKITKRGQNVTFRCDPISEHNRLYWYRQTLGQGPEFLTYFQNEAQLEKSRLLSDRFSAERPKGSFSTLEIQRTEQGDSAMYLCASSDRVNGYTFGSGTRLTVV.

This clone was observed once. The chain recombines TRBV6-5 with TRBJ2-7; 7 nucleotides line up with TRBD1. The CDR3 has 15 residues. Losses at the gene ends were 7 bases for V and 0 bases for J; bases not matched to a gene: 9. Looked up from germline, CDR1 is MNHEY and CDR2 is SVGAGI. CDR3 loop: CASKITGAFSYEQYF. CDR3 in DNA: TGTGCCAGCAAAATTACAGGGGCCTTCTCCTACGAGCAGTACTTC.

This clone was counted once. V and J are TRBV9 and TRBJ2-3; TRBD2 agrees at 8 bases. The trim removed 3 bases at V and 2 bases at J, leaving 11 bases unmatched. Germline-derived CDR1 and CDR2 are SGDLS and YYNGEE. The CDR3 runs to 17 residues. The CDR3 loop reads CASSAPRGGGYTDTQYF. In nucleotides, the CDR3 is TGTGCCAGCAGCGCTCCTCGGGGGGGAGGTTACACAGATACGCAGTATTTT.

This clone was seen a single time. The chain uses TRBV6-4 and TRBJ2-3, with TRBD1 identical over 10 bases. The CDR3 spans 16 residues. The V segment lost 0 bases and the J segment 4 bases; nucleotides outside the gene matches: 4. CDR1 is MRHNA, CDR2 SNTAGT, per germline. This CDR3 is CASSDSDRGFADTQYF. The CDR3 DNA sequence: TGTGCCAGCAGTGACTCGGACAGGGGGTTCGCAGATACGCAGTATTTT.

The chain couples TRBV7-2 to TRBJ1-2; perhaps TRBD1 as D (6 bases). Trimming removed 5 bases at V and 2 bases at J, with 9 bases between. This CDR3 has 13 residues. Per germline, CDR1 SGHTA and CDR2 FQGNSA. The chain's CDR3 is CASSIQGNYGYTF. The CDR3, as DNA: TGTGCCAGCAGCATTCAGGGGAACTATGGCTACACCTTC.

V and J are TRBV19 and TRBJ1-1; D perhaps matches TRBD1 (6 bases). Germline values: CDR1 LNHDA, CDR2 SQIVND (reference sequence). Between the trimmed V and J ends, which lost 5 bases and 3 bases, there was a span of 13 bases. This CDR3 is 14 amino acids long. As DNA, the CDR3 is TGTGCCAGTAGTCGAGGGGGGCGGGACACTGAAGCTTTCTTT. This gives the protein CASSRGGRDTEAFF.

The rearrangement joins TRBV9 to TRBJ2-1; D possibly corresponds to TRBD1 (6 bases). Germline CDR1 is SGDLS and CDR2 is YYNGEE. The CDR3 has 15 amino acids. Trimming pared 4 bases from V and 1 base from J, leaving 12 bases between. The CDR3 loop is CASSPGGQSYNEQFF. CDR3 nucleotide sequence: TGTGCCAGCAGCCCAGGTGGACAGTCCTACAATGAGCAGTTCTTC.

This sequence joins TRBV19 and TRBJ2-6; 7 nucleotides align to TRBD1. With 5 bases clipped from V and 0 bases from J, the junction kept 10 bases outside the gene matches. Germline V CDR1 and CDR2: LNHDA, SQIVND (reference sequence). The CDR3 is 18 residues long. CDR3 sequence: CASSVTGASFSGANVLTF. The CDR3 DNA follows: TGTGCCAGTAGTGTAACAGGGGCCTCCTTCTCTGGGGCCAACGTCCTGACTTTC.

The chain uses TRBV4-1 and TRBJ1-6, with D unresolved. Germline V gene data show CDR1 as MGHRA and CDR2 as YSYEKL. The CDR3 length is 17 residues. V dropped 1 base and J dropped 10 bases, with 20 bases sitting between them. The CDR3 spells CASSQGGGREVKSPLHF. As DNA, the CDR3 is TGCGCCAGCAGCCAAGGGGGAGGAAGGGAAGTGAAATCACCCCTCCACTTT.

The chain has TRBV2 and TRBJ1-6; 8 bases line up with TRBD1. Trimming cost V 6 bases and J 6 bases; bases outside gene matches: 10. CDR1 SNHLY and CDR2 FYNNEI come from the germline V gene. There are 16 residues in the CDR3. The CDR3 region is CASSLTGGSGNSPLHF. DNA for the CDR3: TGTGCCAGCAGCTTAACAGGGGGAAGTGGTAATTCACCCCTCCACTTT.

V usage is TRBV25-1 and J usage is TRBJ2-5; 12 nucleotides align to TRBD2. The length of the CDR3 is 17 residues. Germline loops: CDR1 MGHDK, CDR2 SYGVNS. Trimming cost V 1 base and J 5 bases; bases outside gene matches: 8. This chain's CDR3 is CASSESKTSGSWETQYF. CDR3 sequence (DNA): TGTGCCAGCAGTGAATCTAAGACTAGCGGGAGCTGGGAGACCCAGTACTTC.

The chain combines TRBV6-1 with TRBJ1-3; D is unclear. Trimming stripped 2 bases from V and 1 base from J, with 9 bases between. Germline loops: CDR1 MNHNS, CDR2 SASEGT. The CDR3 spans 15 residues. The CDR3 nucleotides are TGTGCCAGCAGTGAATCTAGGCTTTCTGGAAACACCATATATTTT. Translating it yields CASSESRLSGNTIYF.

The gene calls are TRBV4-3 and TRBJ1-1; perhaps TRBD1 as D (5 bases). This CDR3 is built from 14 residues. V lost 1 base and J 5 bases, leaving 11 bases between the germline ends. Germline-derived CDR1 and CDR2 are LGHNA and YSLEER. The CDR3 DNA sequence: TGCGCCAGCAGCCAAGTCGCAGGACAAACTGAAGCTTTCTTT. This gives the protein CASSQVAGQTEAFF.

The table lists this clone with a count of one. V usage is TRBV12-3 or TRBV12-4 and J usage is TRBJ2-1; no firm D call. The length of the CDR3 is 11 residues. V lost 7 bases to trimming and J lost 8 bases, with 9 bases between them. In DNA form, the CDR3 reads TGTGCCAGCACCATAATGTATGAGCAGTTCTTC. Its translation is CASTIMYEQFF.

The chain couples TRBV5-4 to TRBJ2-1, with TRBD2 matching 9 bases. Germline CDR1 is SGHNT and CDR2 is YYREEE (reference sequence). The CDR3 consists of 13 residues. V lost 5 bases, J lost 7 bases, and 4 bases stayed unmatched. The CDR3 DNA reads TGTGCCAGCAGTGGCGGACTAGCGAATGAGCAGTTCTTC. Protein product: CASSGGLANEQFF.

The chain carries TRBV3-1 (or the pseudogene TRBV3-2) and TRBJ1-1; the D gene is possibly TRBD1 (5 bases). V was trimmed by 5 bases and J by 2 bases, leaving 12 bases between them. Looked up from germline, CDR1 is LGHDT and CDR2 is YNNKEL (reference sequence). The CDR3 totals 14 residues. The CDR3 coding sequence is TGTGCCAGCAGCGTCGGGACGTCTAACACTGAAGCTTTCTTT. This sequence encodes CASSVGTSNTEAFF.

This rearrangement joins TRBV5-4 to TRBJ1-3; TRBD1 is a possible D gene (6 bases). CDR3 length equals 16 residues. V was shortened by 0 bases and J by 3 bases, with 13 bases between the two germline ends. Germline V gene data show CDR1 as SGHNT and CDR2 as YYREEE (reference sequence). The CDR3 bases are TGTGCCAGCAGCTTGGGGGGGCCAGGGGTTGGAAACACCATATATTTT. It yields the protein CASSLGGPGVGNTIYF.